This T cell receptor (beta chain) appears in the sequencing data of a study of response to subunit inactivated influenza vaccine. Study outcomes and limitations: Every seasonal influenza vaccination brings in few new T cells, the authors suggested.

In this sample, this clonotype turned up a few times. Its antigen remains unidentified. Germline CDR1 reads SGHNT; CDR2 reads YYREEE (reference sequence). Germline trimming cut 4 bases from V and 5 bases from J; bases unmatched to any gene: 11. This CDR3 is built from 15 residues. Each CDR3 protein is one row after TCRdb ran MiXCR on the RT-PCR reads. The table includes more than 400,000 distinct CDR3 sequences, 11% detected once. This sequence joins TRBV5-4 and TRBJ1-1, with 7 bases that match TRBD1. This specimen consisted of PBMCs from blood, obtained more than 35 days after vaccination. This receptor was identified in a man aged 50 to 60 who received an inactivated influenza vaccine. This CDR3 reads CASSPTTGRGTEAFF. The CDR3 region has the DNA TGTGCCAGCAGCCCTACGACAGGGAGGGGAACTGAAGCTTTCTTT. Based on the CDR3 plus reference TRBV5-4 and TRBJ1-1, the full variable domain is ETGVTQSPTHLIKTRGQQVTLRCSSQSGHNTVSWYQQALGQGPQFIFQYYREEENGRGNFPPRFSGLQFPNYSSELNVNALELDDSALYLCASSPTTGRGTEAFFGQGTRLTVV.